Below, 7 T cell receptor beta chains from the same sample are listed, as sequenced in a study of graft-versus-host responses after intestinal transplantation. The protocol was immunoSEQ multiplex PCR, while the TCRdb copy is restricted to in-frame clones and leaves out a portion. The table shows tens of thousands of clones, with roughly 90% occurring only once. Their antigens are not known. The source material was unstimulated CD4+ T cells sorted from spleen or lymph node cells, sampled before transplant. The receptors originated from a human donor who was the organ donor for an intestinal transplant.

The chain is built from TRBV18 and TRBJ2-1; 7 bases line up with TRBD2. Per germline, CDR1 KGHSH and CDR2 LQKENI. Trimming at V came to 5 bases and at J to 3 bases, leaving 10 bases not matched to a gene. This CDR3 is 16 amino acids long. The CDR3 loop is CASSSLAGGRYNEQFF. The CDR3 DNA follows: TGTGCCAGCTCATCCTTAGCGGGCGGACGCTACAATGAGCAGTTCTTC.

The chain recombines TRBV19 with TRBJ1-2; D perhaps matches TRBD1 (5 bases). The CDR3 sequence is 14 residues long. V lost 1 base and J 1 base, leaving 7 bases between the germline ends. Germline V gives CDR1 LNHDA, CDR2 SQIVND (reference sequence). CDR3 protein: CASSIGQLNYGYTF. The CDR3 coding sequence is TGTGCCAGTAGTATAGGACAGCTTAACTATGGCTACACCTTC.

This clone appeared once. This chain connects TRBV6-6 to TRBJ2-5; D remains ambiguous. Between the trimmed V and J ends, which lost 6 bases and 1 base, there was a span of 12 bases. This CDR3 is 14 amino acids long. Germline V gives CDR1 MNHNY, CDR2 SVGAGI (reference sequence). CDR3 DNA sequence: TGTGCCAGCAGGGTTAGTATCGGCCAAGAGACCCAGTACTTC. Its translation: CASRVSIGQETQYF.

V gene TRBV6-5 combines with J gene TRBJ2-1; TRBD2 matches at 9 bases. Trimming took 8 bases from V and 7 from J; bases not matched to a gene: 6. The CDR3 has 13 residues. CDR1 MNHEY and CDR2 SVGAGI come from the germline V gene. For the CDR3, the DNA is TGTGCCAGCCGCGCGGGAGGGCCGAATGAGCAGTTCTTC. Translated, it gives CASRAGGPNEQFF.

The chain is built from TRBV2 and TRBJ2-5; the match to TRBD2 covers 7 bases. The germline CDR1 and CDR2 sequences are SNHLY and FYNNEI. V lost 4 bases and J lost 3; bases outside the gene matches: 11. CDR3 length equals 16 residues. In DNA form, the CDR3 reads TGTGCCAGCAGTGGGGAGGGGTTAGGTATTGAAGAGACCCAGTACTTC. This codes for CASSGEGLGIEETQYF.

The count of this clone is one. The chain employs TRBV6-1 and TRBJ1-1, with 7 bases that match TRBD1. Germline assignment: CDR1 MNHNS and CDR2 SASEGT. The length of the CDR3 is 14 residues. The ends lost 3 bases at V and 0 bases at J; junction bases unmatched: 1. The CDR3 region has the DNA TGTGCCAGCAGTGACGGACAGGTGAACACTGAAGCTTTCTTT. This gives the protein CASSDGQVNTEAFF.

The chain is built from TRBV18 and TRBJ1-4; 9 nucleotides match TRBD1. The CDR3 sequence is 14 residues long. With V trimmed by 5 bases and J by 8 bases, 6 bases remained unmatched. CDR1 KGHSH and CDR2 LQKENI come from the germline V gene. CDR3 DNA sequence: TGTGCCAGCTCATCGGGACAGGGCGGCGAAAAACTGTTTTTT. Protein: CASSSGQGGEKLFF.